The present entry profiles one T cell receptor (beta chain) with its context. The time point here: newly diagnosed GD, antithyroid drugs for less than 3 months. There was RNA extracted from PBMCs, and the TCR library was made from it. Construction of TCR beta libraries relied on iRepertoire HTBI primers and on Arm-PCR targeting CDR3 regions. TCRdb itself ran the multiplex PCR reads through MiXCR, one entry per CDR3 protein. This sample carries roughly 420,000 distinct CDR3 sequences, about a sixth of them seen once, and the ten largest clones take about 10%. The data were obtained in a study of regulatory T cells in long-lasting Graves disease. V lost 0 bases and J lost 6; bases outside the gene matches: 16. Germline loops: CDR1 ENHRY, CDR2 SYGVKD. This CDR3 has 19 residues. Another study also made use of these data, one on T cells in Graves' hyperthyroidism and ophthalmopathy. That source adds: Criteria for exclusion of patients were uncontrolled infection, other autoimmune disease, pregnancy or lactation.

J is TRBJ1-4 and V is TRBV10-3, with 7 bases that match TRBD1. This specimen was peripheral blood mononuclear cells (PBMCs), taken at new diagnosis, from a patient treated with antithyroid drugs. The TCR comes from a woman aged 25 to 45 with Graves disease. Here the CDR3 DNA reads TGTGCCATCAGTGAGTCGGGCGTTTGGGGGGACAGACCGTATGAAAAACTGTTTTTT. Protein sequence: CAISESGVWGDRPYEKLFF.